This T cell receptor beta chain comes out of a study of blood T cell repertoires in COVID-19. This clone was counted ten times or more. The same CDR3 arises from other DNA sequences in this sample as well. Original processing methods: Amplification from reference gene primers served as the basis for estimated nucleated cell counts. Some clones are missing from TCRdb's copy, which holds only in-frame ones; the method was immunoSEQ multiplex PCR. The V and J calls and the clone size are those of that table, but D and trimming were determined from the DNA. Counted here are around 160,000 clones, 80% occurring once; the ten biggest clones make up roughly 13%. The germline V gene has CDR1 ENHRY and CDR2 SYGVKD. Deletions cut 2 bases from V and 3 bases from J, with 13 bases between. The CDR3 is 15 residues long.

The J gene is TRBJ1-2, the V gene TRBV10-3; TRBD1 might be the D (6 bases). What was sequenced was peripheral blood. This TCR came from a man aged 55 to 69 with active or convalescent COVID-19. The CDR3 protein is CAISEKGGRDYGYTF. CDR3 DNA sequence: TGTGCCATCAGTGAGAAGGGGGGGCGCGACTATGGCTACACCTTC.